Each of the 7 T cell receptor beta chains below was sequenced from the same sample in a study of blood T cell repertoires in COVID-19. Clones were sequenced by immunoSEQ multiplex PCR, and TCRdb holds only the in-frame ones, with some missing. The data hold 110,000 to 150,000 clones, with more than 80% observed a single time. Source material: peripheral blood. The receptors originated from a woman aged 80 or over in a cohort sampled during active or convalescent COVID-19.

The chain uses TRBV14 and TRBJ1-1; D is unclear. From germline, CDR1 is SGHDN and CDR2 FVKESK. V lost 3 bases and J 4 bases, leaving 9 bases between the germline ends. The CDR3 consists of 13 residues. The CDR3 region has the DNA TGTGCCAGCAGCCAGTTCTCCCTCACTGAAGCTTTCTTT. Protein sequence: CASSQFSLTEAFF. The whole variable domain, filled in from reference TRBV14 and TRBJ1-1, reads EAGVTQFPSHSVIEKGQTVTLRCDPISGHDNLYWYRRVMGKEIKFLLHFVKESKQDESGMPNNRFLAERTGGTYSTLKVQPAELEDSGVYFCASSQFSLTEAFFGQGTRLTVV.

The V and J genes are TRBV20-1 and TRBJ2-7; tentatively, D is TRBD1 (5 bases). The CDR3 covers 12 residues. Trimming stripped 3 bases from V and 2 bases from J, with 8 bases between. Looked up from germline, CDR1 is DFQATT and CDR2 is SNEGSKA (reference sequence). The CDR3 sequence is CSASQGTYEQYV. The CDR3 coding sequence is TGCAGTGCTAGTCAGGGAACCTACGAGCAGTACGTC.

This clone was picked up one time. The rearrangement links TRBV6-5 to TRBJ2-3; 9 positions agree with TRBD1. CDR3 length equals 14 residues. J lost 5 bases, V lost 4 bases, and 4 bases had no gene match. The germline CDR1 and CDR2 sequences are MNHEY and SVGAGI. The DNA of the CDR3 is TGTGCCAGCAGTTCCGGGACAGGGAGAGATACGCAGTATTTT. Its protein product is CASSSGTGRDTQYF.

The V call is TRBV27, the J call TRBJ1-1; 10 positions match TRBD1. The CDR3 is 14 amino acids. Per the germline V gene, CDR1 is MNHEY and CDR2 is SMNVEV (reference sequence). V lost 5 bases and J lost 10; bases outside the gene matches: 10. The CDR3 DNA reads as TGTGCCAGCAGTATTGGACAGGGGGGCTTGCTAGCTTTCTTT. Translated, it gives CASSIGQGGLLAFF.

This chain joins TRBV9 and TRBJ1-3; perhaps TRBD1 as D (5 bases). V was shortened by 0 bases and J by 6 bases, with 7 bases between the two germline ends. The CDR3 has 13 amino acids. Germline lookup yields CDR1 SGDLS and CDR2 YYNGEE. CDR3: CASSVAGVNTIYF. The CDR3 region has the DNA TGTGCCAGCAGCGTAGCGGGGGTAAACACCATATATTTT. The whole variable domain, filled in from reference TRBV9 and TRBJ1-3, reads DSGVTQTPKHLITATGQRVTLRCSPRSGDLSVYWYQQSLDQGLQFLIQYYNGEERAKGNILERFSAQQFPDLHSELNLSSLELGDSALYFCASSVAGVNTIYFGEGSWLTVV.

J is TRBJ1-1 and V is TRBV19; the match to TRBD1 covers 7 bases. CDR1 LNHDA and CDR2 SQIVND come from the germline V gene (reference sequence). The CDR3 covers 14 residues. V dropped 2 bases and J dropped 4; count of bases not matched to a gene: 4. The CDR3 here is CASSIRGRTTEAFF. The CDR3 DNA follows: TGTGCCAGTAGTATAAGGGGGCGAACCACTGAAGCTTTCTTT.

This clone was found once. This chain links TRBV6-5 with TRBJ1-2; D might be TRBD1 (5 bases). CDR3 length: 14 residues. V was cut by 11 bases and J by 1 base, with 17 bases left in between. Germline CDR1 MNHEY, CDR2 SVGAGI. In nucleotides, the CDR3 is TGTGCCGCTTCCCGGGACGGGAGTAACTATGGCTACACCTTC. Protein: CAASRDGSNYGYTF.